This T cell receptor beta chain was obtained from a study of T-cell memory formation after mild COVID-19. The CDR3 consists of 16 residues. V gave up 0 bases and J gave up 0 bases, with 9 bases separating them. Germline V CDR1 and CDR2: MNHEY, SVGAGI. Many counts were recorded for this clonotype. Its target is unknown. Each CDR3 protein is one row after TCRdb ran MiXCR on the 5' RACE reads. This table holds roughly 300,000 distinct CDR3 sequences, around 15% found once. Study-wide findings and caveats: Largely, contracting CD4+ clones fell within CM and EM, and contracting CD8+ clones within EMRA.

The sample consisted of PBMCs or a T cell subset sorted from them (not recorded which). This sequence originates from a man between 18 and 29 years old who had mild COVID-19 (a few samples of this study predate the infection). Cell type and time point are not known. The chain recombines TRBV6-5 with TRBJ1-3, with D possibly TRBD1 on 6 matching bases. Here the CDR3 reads CASSYSIGGSGNTIYF. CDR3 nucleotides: TGTGCCAGCAGTTACTCGATAGGGGGCTCTGGAAACACCATATATTTT.